These 8 T cell receptor beta chains were all obtained from the same sample, sequenced in a study of a mutant IDH1 vaccine in newly diagnosed glioma. These receptors' targets are unknown. Generated by immunoSEQ multiplex PCR, the TCRdb table keeps only in-frame clones and is missing some. The sample lists more than 60,000 clones, roughly 68% occurring once. Time point reported: week 35, safety follow-up. Every vaccine dose comprised 300 ug of mutant IDH1 20-mer peptide plus topical imiquimod. The input for sequencing was PBMCs, taken from a glioma patient whose treatment included an IDH1 peptide vaccine. All receptors derive from a man aged 50 or older with glioma.

In its sample, this clone was seen a few times. The chain links TRBV5-1 to TRBJ1-2; the D is unclear. The CDR3 spans 13 residues. V lost 1 base and J 2 bases, leaving 6 bases between the germline ends. Germline-derived CDR1 and CDR2 are SGHRS and YFSETQ. The CDR3 protein is CASSLTANYGYTF. The CDR3 DNA reads TGCGCCAGCAGCTTGACGGCCAACTATGGCTACACCTTC.

The V call is TRBV27, the J call TRBJ2-1; 9 nucleotides agree with TRBD1. In germline, CDR1 is MNHEY, CDR2 SMNVEV (reference sequence). Trimming removed 6 bases from V and 7 bases from J; junction bases left unmatched: 10. This CDR3 is 15 amino acids long. CDR3 sequence reads: CASRRGQGNSNEQFF. CDR3 sequence (DNA): TGTGCCAGCAGGCGGGGACAGGGTAATAGTAATGAGCAGTTCTTC.

This clone came up a few times. The gene calls are TRBV10-2 and TRBJ2-7, with 10 bases lining up with TRBD2. Germline V gene data show CDR1 as WSHSY and CDR2 as SAAADI. The J segment lost 7 bases and the V segment lost 2 bases, leaving 11 bases of the junction unmatched. This CDR3 contains 16 residues. In DNA, the CDR3 is TGCGCCAGCAGTGAGAGGGGGCCTAGCGGGGGTGAGGAGCAGTACTTC. It is translated as CASSERGPSGGEEQYF.

This clone turned up a few times. The chain couples TRBV29-1 to TRBJ1-4; a weak D match, TRBD1 (6 bases). The V end lost 4 bases, the J end lost 5 bases, and 11 bases lay between the germline ends. The CDR3 is made up of 13 amino acids. Per the germline V gene, CDR1 is SQVTM and CDR2 is ANQGSEA. CDR3 sequence reads: CSVVGRGNEKLFF. The CDR3 bases are TGCAGCGTTGTCGGCAGGGGCAATGAAAAACTGTTTTTT.

This sequence joins TRBV27 and TRBJ2-3; D not resolved. This CDR3 is built from 13 residues. Trimming stripped 2 bases from V and 5 bases from J, with 8 bases between. From germline, CDR1 is MNHEY and CDR2 SMNVEV (reference sequence). The CDR3 here is CASSLQEKDTQYF. In DNA form, the CDR3 reads TGTGCCAGCAGTTTACAGGAGAAAGATACGCAGTATTTT.

The rearrangement links TRBV2 to TRBJ1-1, with D perhaps matching TRBD1 (6 bases). Germline V lookup: CDR1 SNHLY, CDR2 FYNNEI. This CDR3 comprises 16 residues. V was trimmed by 3 bases and J by 0 bases, leaving 14 bases between them. The CDR3 nucleotides read TGTGCCAGCAGTGACGGGGGGGCGTATTTGAACACTGAAGCTTTCTTT. Translation gives CASSDGGAYLNTEAFF.

The chain carries TRBV30 and TRBJ1-2; D gene unclear. Germline-derived CDR1 and CDR2 are GTSNPN and SVGIG (reference sequence). The length of the CDR3 is 12 residues. V shed 0 bases and J shed 4 bases, with 6 bases lying between them. The CDR3 sequence: CAWSVGFYGYTF. The CDR3 region has the DNA TGTGCCTGGAGTGTGGGCTTCTATGGCTACACCTTC.

The J gene is TRBJ2-7, the V gene TRBV18; 9 bases agree with TRBD1. There are 15 residues in the CDR3. With V trimmed by 3 bases and J by 2 bases, 5 bases remained unmatched. The germline V gene has CDR1 KGHSH and CDR2 LQKENI. The CDR3 protein is CASSPGTGWAYEQYF. In DNA form, the CDR3 reads TGTGCCAGCTCACCCGGGACAGGGTGGGCCTACGAGCAGTACTTC.